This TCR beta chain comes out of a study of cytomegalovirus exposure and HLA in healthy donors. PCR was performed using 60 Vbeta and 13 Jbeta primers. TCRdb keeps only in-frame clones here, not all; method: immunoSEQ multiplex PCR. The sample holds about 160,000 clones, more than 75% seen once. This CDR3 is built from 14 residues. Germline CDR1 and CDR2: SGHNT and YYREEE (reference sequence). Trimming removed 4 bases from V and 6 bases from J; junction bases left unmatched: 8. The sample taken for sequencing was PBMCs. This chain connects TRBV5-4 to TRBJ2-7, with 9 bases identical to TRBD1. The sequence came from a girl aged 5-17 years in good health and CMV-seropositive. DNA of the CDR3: TGTGCCAGCAGCGCCCAACAGGGGGCGGGCGAGCAGTACTTC. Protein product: CASSAQQGAGEQYF.